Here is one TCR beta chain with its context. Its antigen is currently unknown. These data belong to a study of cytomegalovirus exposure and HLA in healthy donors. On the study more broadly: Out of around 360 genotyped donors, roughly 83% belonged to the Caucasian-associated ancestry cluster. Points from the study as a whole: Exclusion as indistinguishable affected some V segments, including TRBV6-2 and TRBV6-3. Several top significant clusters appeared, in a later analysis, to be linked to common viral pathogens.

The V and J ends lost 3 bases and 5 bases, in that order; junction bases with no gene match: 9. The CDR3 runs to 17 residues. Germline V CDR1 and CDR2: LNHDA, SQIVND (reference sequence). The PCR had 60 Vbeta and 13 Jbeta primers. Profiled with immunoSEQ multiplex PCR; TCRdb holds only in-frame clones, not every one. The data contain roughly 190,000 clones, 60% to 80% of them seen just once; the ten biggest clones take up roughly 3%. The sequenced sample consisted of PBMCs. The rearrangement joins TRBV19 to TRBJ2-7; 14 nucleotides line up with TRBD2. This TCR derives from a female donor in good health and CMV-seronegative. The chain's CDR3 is CASSISGTSGSHHEQYF. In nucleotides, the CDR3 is TGTGCCAGTAGTATTTCCGGGACTAGCGGGAGTCATCACGAGCAGTACTTC.